Shown below are 22 T cell receptor beta chains from a single sample sequenced in a study of blood T cell repertoires in COVID-19. Here immunoSEQ multiplex PCR was the method, and the copy in TCRdb shows in-frame clones only, minus some. The sample lists 150,000 to 200,000 clones; roughly 80% were seen once. Sequences were obtained from PBMCs or T cells enriched from blood (not recorded which). The receptor set was obtained from a woman aged 55-70 years who had recovered from COVID-19.

This clone was counted at least ten times. This chain joins TRBV7-8 and TRBJ2-1; possible D gene TRBD1, 5 bases. The germline V gene has CDR1 SGHVS and CDR2 FQNEAQ. With 4 bases removed from V and 7 bases from J, the gap between germline ends came to 11 bases. This CDR3 comprises 13 residues. As DNA, the CDR3 is TGTGCCAGCAGCTCAAGGCAGGGTAATGAGCAGTTCTTC. It codes for CASSSRQGNEQFF.

V is TRBV19 and J is TRBJ1-3; TRBD1 aligns across 10 bases. Germline V gene data show CDR1 as LNHDA and CDR2 as SQIVND (reference sequence). With 6 bases clipped from V and 2 bases from J, the junction kept 1 base outside the gene matches. CDR3 length: 14 residues. The CDR3 DNA reads TGTGCCAGTAGCGACAGGGGGCCTGGAAACACCATATATTTT. This codes for CASSDRGPGNTIYF.

CDR3 region: CASSLDRVYYGYTF. The CDR3 nucleotides are TGTGCCAGCAGCTTGGACAGGGTGTACTATGGCTACACCTTC. V usage is TRBV13 and J usage is TRBJ1-2; 8 nucleotides align to TRBD1. V lost 3 bases and J lost 3; bases outside the gene matches: 3. Germline V gene sequence: CDR1 PRHDT, CDR2 FYEKMQ (reference sequence). The CDR3 spans 14 residues.

V is TRBV3-1 (or the pseudogene TRBV3-2) and J is TRBJ2-2; 10 bases agree with TRBD2. The CDR3 consists of 17 residues. V lost 0 bases, J lost 2 bases, and 3 bases stayed unmatched. Germline V lookup: CDR1 LGHDT, CDR2 YNNKEL (reference sequence). The CDR3 region is CASSQDKRGGNTGELFF. The CDR3 region has the DNA TGTGCCAGCAGCCAAGATAAGCGGGGGGGAAACACCGGGGAGCTGTTTTTT.

V usage is TRBV11-2 and J usage is TRBJ2-7; 8 nucleotides align to TRBD1. The CDR3 is 14 amino acids. The ends lost 0 bases at V and 6 bases at J; junction bases unmatched: 4. Germline CDR1 reads SGHAT; CDR2 reads FQNNGV. The DNA of the CDR3 is TGTGCCAGCAGCTTAGACAGGGGGCGCGGCGAGCAGTACTTC. Its protein is CASSLDRGRGEQYF.

This rearrangement joins TRBV5-4 to TRBJ2-2; 8 bases are a match to TRBD1. The CDR3 covers 17 residues. V trimming: 0 bases; J trimming: 1 base; junction bases outside the gene matches: 5. The germline gives CDR1 SGHNT, CDR2 YYREEE (reference sequence). CDR3 DNA: TGTGCCAGCAGCTTGGGACCCGGGACAGGGAACACCGGGGAGCTGTTTTTT. This gives the protein CASSLGPGTGNTGELFF.

This clone has ten or more counts. V usage is TRBV2 and J usage is TRBJ2-5; the D gene is possibly TRBD2 (6 bases). In germline, CDR1 is SNHLY, CDR2 FYNNEI. V was cut by 1 base and J by 2 bases, with 11 bases left in between. CDR3 length: 15 amino acids. In DNA, the CDR3 is TGTGCCAGCAGTGAAGGACTAGGCCCACAAGAGACCCAGTACTTC. Residues: CASSEGLGPQETQYF.

This rearrangement joins TRBV6-5 to TRBJ1-1, with D possibly matching TRBD1 (5 bases). Trimming pared 6 bases from V and 4 bases from J, leaving 12 bases between. Per the germline V gene, CDR1 is MNHEY and CDR2 is SVGAGI. The CDR3 sequence is 13 residues long. The CDR3 spells CASSTLGPTEAFF. The CDR3 bases are TGTGCCAGCAGCACCCTGGGGCCCACTGAAGCTTTCTTT.

The genes are TRBV19 and TRBJ2-1; tentatively, D is TRBD2 (6 bases). Germline CDR1 reads LNHDA; CDR2 reads SQIVND (reference sequence). The CDR3 runs to 16 residues. V dropped 1 base and J dropped 3 bases, with 13 bases sitting between them. The CDR3 here is CASSIGGGVFYNEQFF. In nucleotides, the CDR3 is TGTGCCAGTAGTATAGGAGGAGGGGTTTTCTACAATGAGCAGTTCTTC.

This chain joins TRBV7-9 and TRBJ1-2, with D uncertain. Looked up from germline, CDR1 is SEHNR and CDR2 is FQNEAQ (reference sequence). Trimming took 0 bases from V and 7 from J, leaving 15 bases between them. The CDR3 loop spans 15 amino acids. The CDR3 region is CASSLAIREVSGYTF. CDR3 sequence (DNA): TGTGCCAGCAGCTTAGCCATCCGGGAGGTTTCTGGCTACACCTTC.

The chain uses TRBV25-1 and TRBJ2-1, with D possibly matching TRBD1 (5 bases). Trimming left V 4 bases short and J 2 bases short, with 15 bases between. Germline V lookup: CDR1 MGHDK, CDR2 SYGVNS. This CDR3 comprises 16 residues. The CDR3 bases are TGTGCCAGCAGTGGCTTTTGGGGCTTTACCTACAATGAGCAGTTCTTC. This sequence encodes CASSGFWGFTYNEQFF.

The CDR3 DNA reads TGTGCCAGCAGTACTAGTAGCACCATATATTTT. Encoded protein: CASSTSSTIYF. V gene TRBV2 combines with J gene TRBJ1-3; D not resolved. V was clipped by 5 bases and J by 9 bases, with 8 bases between them. In germline, CDR1 is SNHLY, CDR2 FYNNEI. This CDR3 region has 11 residues.

This chain uses TRBV3-1 (or the pseudogene TRBV3-2) with TRBJ1-1; 11 nucleotides align to TRBD1. Germline CDR1 reads LGHDT; CDR2 reads YNNKEL (reference sequence). This CDR3 has 15 residues. After removal of 2 bases from V and 6 bases from J, the junction contained 5 bases not matched to a gene. The chain's CDR3 is CASSQPGQGVAEAFF. The CDR3 nucleotides read TGTGCCAGCAGCCAACCGGGACAGGGGGTCGCTGAAGCTTTCTTT.

V and J are TRBV3-1 (or the pseudogene TRBV3-2) and TRBJ2-7; D remains unclear. This CDR3 is built from 12 residues. Trimming took 2 bases from V and 3 from J, leaving 5 bases between them. Germline loops: CDR1 LGHDT, CDR2 YNNKEL (reference sequence). The CDR3 reads CASSQSSYEQYF. Written as DNA, the CDR3 is TGTGCCAGCAGCCAAAGTAGCTACGAGCAGTACTTC.

The gene calls are TRBV30 and TRBJ1-6; D remains ambiguous. V was pared by 2 bases and J by 3 bases, with 11 bases between. Looked up from germline, CDR1 is GTSNPN and CDR2 is SVGIG (reference sequence). This CDR3 contains 15 residues. The CDR3 DNA follows: TGTGCCTGGAGTAGCGCAATCTTCTATAATTCACCCCTCCACTTT. This codes for CAWSSAIFYNSPLHF.

This clone was seen only a few times. The chain employs TRBV7-2 and TRBJ1-6; possibly TRBD1 for D (5 bases). Trimming pared 4 bases from V and 0 bases from J, leaving 19 bases between. Germline V lookup: CDR1 SGHTA, CDR2 FQGNSA. CDR3 length: 19 residues. CDR3 amino acids: CASSSLVRGLSSYNSPLHF. For the CDR3, the DNA is TGTGCCAGCAGCTCCCTGGTAAGGGGCCTTAGCTCCTATAATTCACCCCTCCACTTT.

This chain links TRBV27 with TRBJ1-2; 7 bases align to TRBD1. This CDR3 is 16 amino acids long. V trimming: 4 bases; J trimming: 6 bases; junction bases outside the gene matches: 14. Germline V gene sequence: CDR1 MNHEY, CDR2 SMNVEV (reference sequence). CDR3 amino acids: CASSSYTGGTVDGYTF. CDR3 DNA: TGTGCCAGCAGTTCTTACACGGGGGGGACAGTCGATGGCTACACCTTC.

V gene TRBV18 combines with J gene TRBJ2-3; D ambiguous. Germline values: CDR1 KGHSH, CDR2 LQKENI. The V gene lost 3 bases and the J gene lost 0 bases, with 4 bases spanning the gap. This CDR3 contains 13 residues. Here the CDR3 DNA reads TGTGCCAGCTCACCCCCAAGCACAGATACGCAGTATTTT. Amino acids: CASSPPSTDTQYF.

J is TRBJ2-3 and V is TRBV5-4, with a tentative D call TRBD2 (5 bases). Trimming cost V 0 bases and J 3 bases, with 17 bases left between them. The CDR3 is made up of 17 amino acids. Per the germline V gene, CDR1 is SGHNT and CDR2 is YYREEE (reference sequence). In DNA, the CDR3 is TGTGCCAGCAGCTTGGAGGCCGGGGATACGGGTACAGATACGCAGTATTTT. The encoded protein is CASSLEAGDTGTDTQYF.

The chain couples TRBV7-8 to TRBJ1-5, with 8 bases identical to TRBD1. Germline V gene lookup returns CDR1 SGHVS and CDR2 FQNEAQ. J was trimmed by 0 bases and V by 5 bases; bases with no gene match: 6. This CDR3 contains 16 residues. The CDR3 bases are TGTGCCAGCAGCGAAAGACAGGGGCTTAGCAATCAGCCCCAGCATTTT. It is translated as CASSERQGLSNQPQHF.

This clone was detected a few times. The chain is built from TRBV6-5 and TRBJ1-6; 7 bases are shared with TRBD1. Germline CDR1 and CDR2: MNHEY and SVGAGI. After removal of 6 bases from V and 9 bases from J, the junction contained 8 bases not matched to a gene. The length of the CDR3 is 14 residues. The CDR3: CASSPGGSPSPLHF. The DNA of the CDR3 is TGTGCCAGCAGCCCAGGGGGAAGCCCTTCACCCCTCCACTTT.

This clone was detected once. The chain combines TRBV27 with TRBJ2-3, with 12 nucleotides matching TRBD2. The V and J ends lost 5 bases and 0 bases, in that order; junction bases with no gene match: 9. The germline gives CDR1 MNHEY, CDR2 SMNVEV (reference sequence). The CDR3 length is 18 residues. The CDR3 is CASSPTSGGTLSTDTQYF. CDR3 DNA sequence: TGTGCCAGCAGTCCTACTAGCGGGGGGACCCTTAGCACAGATACGCAGTATTTT.